The T cell receptor beta chain described here comes from a study of a mutant IDH1 vaccine in newly diagnosed glioma. This clone was seen only once. The antigen is not known. CDR3 size: 15 residues. The germline gives CDR1 LNHNV, CDR2 YYDKDF (reference sequence). The V end lost 3 bases, the J end lost 2 bases, and 8 bases lay between the germline ends. Indicated time point: week 35, safety follow-up. The investigators gave 300 ug of mutant IDH1 20-mer peptide in each vaccine dose, together with topical imiquimod. Patients carried new grade 3 or 4 IDH1-mutant astrocytomas lacking nuclear ATRX. The method was immunoSEQ multiplex PCR; TCRdb's version includes in-frame clones alone and lacks a portion of them. The profile shows 25,000 to 40,000 clones, more than 75% of them singletons.

This receptor was taken from a man aged 25-45 years with glioma. Source: PBMCs, taken from a glioma patient whose treatment included an IDH1 peptide vaccine. This sequence joins TRBV15 and TRBJ2-6; tentative D call: TRBD2 (5 bases). For the CDR3, the DNA is TGTGCCACCAGCAGCCGGGGAACTGGGGCCAACGTCCTGACTTTC. Encoded protein: CATSSRGTGANVLTF.